A selection of T cell receptor beta chains follows, all from one sample in a study of T cell changes during pregnancy in multiple sclerosis. The repertoire was sequenced with immunoSEQ multiplex PCR; TCRdb's copy has only in-frame clones and lacks some. The sample shows around 69,000 clones, approximately 90% of them seen only once. The source material was peripheral blood, sampled in the third trimester of pregnancy. The receptor set was obtained from a female donor with multiple sclerosis, enrolled in a pregnancy study. Each CDR3 is given without its conserved first and last residue. A D gene is named only where the DNA matches it firmly. Clone size, where shown, is once, few, many, or a class for clones that have expanded.

CDR3: ASRKGDGGNTIY; J: TRBJ1-3; D: NA; V: TRBV6-5; size: NA
CDR3: ASSQFSGRAYNEQF; J: TRBJ2-1; D: TRBD2; V: TRBV4-1; size: NA
CDR3: ASSPFLRVMLDEQF; J: TRBJ2-1; D: NA; V: TRBV18; size: NA
CDR3: ASNSGTANTEAF; J: TRBJ1-1; D: TRBD1; V: TRBV19; size: NA
CDR3: ASNGQDSYEQY; J: TRBJ2-7; D: TRBD1; V: TRBV11-2; size: NA
CDR3: ASSPTPQGGGSTEAF; J: TRBJ1-1; D: TRBD1; V: TRBV7-9; size: NA
CDR3: ASSLEGTSGKGGAKNIQY; J: TRBJ2-4; D: TRBD2; V: TRBV11-2; size: once
CDR3: ASSLGRRGGAPQAF; J: TRBJ1-1; D: NA; V: TRBV5-6; size: NA
CDR3: ASSLGQSNEKLF; J: TRBJ1-4; D: NA; V: TRBV5-1; size: once
CDR3: ASRGLAPTDTQY; J: TRBJ2-3; D: TRBD2; V: TRBV4-2; size: NA
CDR3: ASSLAGNYEQY; J: NA; D: TRBD2; V: TRBV5-1; size: NA
CDR3: ASSLGLAEETQY; J: TRBJ2-5; D: TRBD2; V: TRBV27; size: NA
CDR3: ASTDNSYEQY; J: TRBJ2-7; D: NA; V: TRBV5-1; size: once
CDR3: ASSLFSQGLSYGYT; J: TRBJ1-2; D: NA; V: TRBV28; size: NA
CDR3: ASSETSGSSNTQY; J: TRBJ2-3; D: TRBD2; V: TRBV6-4; size: NA
CDR3: ASSRGEGAGETQY; J: TRBJ2-5; D: NA; V: TRBV5-1; size: NA
CDR3: ASSDGGRGTDTQY; J: TRBJ2-3; D: NA; V: TRBV10-2; size: NA
CDR3: ASSSGMFTGELF; J: TRBJ2-2; D: NA; V: TRBV18; size: NA
CDR3: ASSLNTLYEQY; J: TRBJ2-7; D: NA; V: TRBV28; size: few
CDR3: ASSPDRQRWAF; J: TRBJ1-1; D: TRBD1; V: TRBV5-4; size: once
CDR3: ASSLARLDEQF; J: TRBJ2-1; D: NA; V: TRBV7-2; size: NA
CDR3: ASSRRVAGVSSYNEQF; J: TRBJ2-1; D: TRBD2; V: TRBV7-9; size: NA
CDR3: ASSLDGRLYEQY; J: TRBJ2-7; D: NA; V: TRBV5-4; size: few
CDR3: ASSETGQLNTEAF; J: TRBJ1-1; D: TRBD1; V: TRBV2; size: NA
CDR3: ASSLVSHGLAGVGETQY; J: TRBJ2-5; D: TRBD2; V: TRBV7-2; size: NA
CDR3: ASSVKWSGSGSNIQY; J: TRBJ2-4; D: TRBD2; V: TRBV9; size: NA
CDR3: ASSQLSGTGRETQY; J: TRBJ2-5; D: TRBD1; V: TRBV4-3; size: NA
CDR3: ASSGGTSLTNEQF; J: TRBJ2-1; D: TRBD2; V: TRBV5-1; size: NA
CDR3: ASSQQQGTYEQY; J: TRBJ2-7; D: TRBD1; V: TRBV5-1; size: NA
CDR3: ASLGQGNTGELF; J: TRBJ2-2; D: NA; V: TRBV28; size: NA
CDR3: ASSFPGIIGYT; J: TRBJ1-2; D: NA; V: TRBV7-2; size: NA
CDR3: ASKDRADTQY; J: TRBJ2-3; D: NA; V: TRBV4-3; size: NA
CDR3: ASSPRGGYGYT; J: TRBJ1-2; D: NA; V: TRBV5-6; size: NA
CDR3: ASSWGGTSGTYEQY; J: TRBJ2-7; D: TRBD2; V: TRBV5-1; size: NA
CDR3: AITGTSGGPNTGELF; J: TRBJ2-2; D: TRBD2; V: TRBV10-3; size: NA
CDR3: ASSNGGTEAF; J: TRBJ1-1; D: NA; V: TRBV27; size: once
CDR3: ASSLGGPYTGELF; J: TRBJ2-2; D: NA; V: TRBV11-2; size: NA
CDR3: ASSRTLLLAGGEKQY; J: TRBJ2-7; D: TRBD2; V: TRBV4-1; size: NA
CDR3: ASSPREAASTDTQY; J: TRBJ2-3; D: NA; V: TRBV7-9; size: NA
CDR3: ASRMCGGGPKACYEQY; J: TRBJ2-7; D: TRBD2; V: TRBV11-3; size: NA
CDR3: ASRRQLGEQF; J: TRBJ2-1; D: NA; V: TRBV6-5; size: NA
CDR3: ASSYPTSGVETQY; J: TRBJ2-5; D: TRBD2; V: TRBV6-5; size: NA
CDR3: ASTLGLAGGTDTQY; J: TRBJ2-3; D: TRBD2; V: TRBV28; size: once
CDR3: ASSLVRGGKYEQY; J: TRBJ2-7; D: NA; V: TRBV7-6; size: NA
CDR3: ASSLDWASGYT; J: TRBJ1-2; D: NA; V: TRBV5-6; size: NA
CDR3: ASSQGKQGASQPQH; J: TRBJ1-5; D: TRBD1; V: TRBV4-1; size: NA
CDR3: ASSTSEGPSNQPQH; J: TRBJ1-5; D: NA; V: TRBV28; size: NA
CDR3: ASSRRTALTEAF; J: TRBJ1-1; D: NA; V: TRBV6-6; size: NA
CDR3: ASSLAGGWAEQY; J: TRBJ2-7; D: TRBD2; V: TRBV18; size: NA
CDR3: ASSETTVFHTDTQY; J: TRBJ2-3; D: NA; V: TRBV6-4; size: NA
CDR3: ASSTRTGWAQPQH; J: TRBJ1-5; D: TRBD1; V: TRBV28; size: NA